The 5 T cell receptor beta chains below were found in one sample sequenced in a study of CD8 T cells in ankylosing spondylitis (dated by TCRdb to 2016 to 2017). The receptor library was made with 5' RACE. The instrument given in TCRdb is Illumina HiSeq 2500. In-frame beta chains were kept once TCRdb had trimmed the public reads at Q25 with fastp and called clones with MiXCR. Rows with one shared CDR3 protein collapse into an entry with the most common genes and DNA. The sample has a few hundred thousand distinct CDR3 sequences on record, roughly 17% of them singletons. Jointly, the top ten make up about 0.94% of the sample. Study-wide findings and limitations: A TCR beta motif of seven or eight highly homologous amino acid variants appeared characteristic of blood from ankylosing spondylitis patients.

These TCRs are of unknown antigen specificity. The source material was blood, either unsorted or a sorted T cell fraction (not recorded which). These receptors were obtained from a male donor with ankylosing spondylitis.

The chain links TRBV7-2 to TRBJ2-7; tentative D call: TRBD2 (7 bases). With 0 bases removed from V and 4 bases from J, the gap between germline ends came to 31 bases. Per the germline V gene, CDR1 is SGHTA and CDR2 is FQGNSA. The CDR3 loop spans 21 amino acids. The CDR3 DNA reads TGTGCCAGCAGCTTAGCGGGGGTAGGGGGGGCGATTCCCGACTTGGGTTACGAGCAGTACTTC. Residues: CASSLAGVGGAIPDLGYEQYF.

The table lists this clonotype with a few counts. V gene TRBV7-8 combines with J gene TRBJ2-5, with no clear D. Trimming pared 2 bases from V and 5 bases from J, leaving 9 bases between. Germline V gives CDR1 SGHVS, CDR2 FQNEAQ. CDR3 length: 13 residues. CDR3 protein: CASSLPPGETQYF. The CDR3 coding sequence is TGTGCCAGCAGCTTACCCCCCGGGGAGACCCAGTACTTC.

CDR3 protein: CSASGEEPYEQYF. The CDR3 DNA follows: TGCAGTGCTAGCGGGGAGGAACCCTACGAGCAGTACTTC. This chain uses TRBV20-1 with TRBJ2-7; D perhaps matches TRBD2 (6 bases). V was cut by 3 bases and J by 2 bases, with 11 bases left in between. This CDR3 is built from 13 residues. Germline V gene data show CDR1 as DFQATT and CDR2 as SNEGSKA (reference sequence).

CDR3 DNA sequence: TGTGCCAGCAGTTTTCTAGGGGGCGGGAATGAGCAGTTCTTC. As protein: CASSFLGGGNEQFF. The chain employs TRBV12-3 or TRBV12-4 and TRBJ2-1, with 7 nucleotides matching TRBD1. The CDR3 runs 14 residues. V lost 3 bases, J lost 7 bases, and 6 bases stayed unmatched.

This clonotype has only a few counts. CDR3 bases: TGTGCCAGCAGCCGAGAACAGGGCGACTATGGCTACACCTTC. Amino acid sequence: CASSREQGDYGYTF. The chain couples TRBV4-2 to TRBJ1-2; D is perhaps TRBD1 (6 bases). Germline CDR1 and CDR2: LGHNA and YNFKEQ. Trimming removed 4 bases from V and 3 bases from J, with 12 bases in between. The CDR3 sequence is 14 residues long.